Sequencing of this T cell receptor beta chain was carried out in a study of T cells in Graves' hyperthyroidism and ophthalmopathy. Study summary: Sampling of peripheral blood happened at initial diagnosis, prior to any treatment. Study-wide results and caveats: Clonotypes that were expanded in thyroid above 0.001 mostly appeared in blood too.

Germline V gives CDR1 DFQATT, CDR2 SNEGSKA (reference sequence). J was trimmed by 10 bases and V by 2 bases; bases with no gene match: 8. This CDR3 has 13 residues. Diagnostic decisions used clinical symptoms, serum thyroxine and TRAb, thyroid ultrasound and orbital computed tomography. Cells are PBMCs isolated from more than 8.5 ml of fresh blood. This clonotype has only a few counts. Its antigen is still unknown. TCR beta CDR3 sequences were amplified from RNA transcripts. HTBI primers drove first-round RT-PCR of the TCR CDR3. TCRdb itself ran the multiplex PCR reads through MiXCR, one entry per CDR3 protein. Of fewer than 450,000 distinct CDR3 sequences in the sample, roughly a sixth were seen once.

The V call is TRBV20-1, the J call TRBJ2-1; TRBD2 matches 7 bases. The origin of this receptor is a woman younger than 45 with Graves' hyperthyroidism that later progressed to Graves' ophthalmopathy. Specimen: blood. The CDR3 spells CSARSETSPEQFF. CDR3 nucleotides: TGCAGTGCTAGATCAGAGACTAGCCCCGAGCAGTTCTTC.